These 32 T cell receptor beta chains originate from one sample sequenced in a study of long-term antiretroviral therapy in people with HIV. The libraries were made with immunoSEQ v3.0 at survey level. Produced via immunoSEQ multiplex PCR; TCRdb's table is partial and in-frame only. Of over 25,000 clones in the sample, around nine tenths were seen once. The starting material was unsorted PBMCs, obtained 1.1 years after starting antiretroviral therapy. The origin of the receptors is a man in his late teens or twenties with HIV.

The CDR3 loop reads CASSPAGRNHEQYF. The CDR3 nucleotides read TGCGCCAGCAGCCCCGCGGGCAGGAACCACGAGCAGTACTTC. The chain recombines TRBV5-1 with TRBJ2-7; the D gene is possibly TRBD2 (5 bases). The V end was cut by 4 bases, the J end by 5 bases, with 16 bases between. Germline values: CDR1 SGHRS, CDR2 YFSETQ. The CDR3 totals 14 residues.

CDR3 bases: TGTGCCAGCAGTGTGACAGGGGCAGTGAACACTGAAGCTTTCTTT. This gives the protein CASSVTGAVNTEAFF. The V and J genes are TRBV27 and TRBJ1-1, with TRBD1 matching 8 bases. V trimming: 5 bases; J trimming: 0 bases; junction bases outside the gene matches: 5. CDR1 and CDR2 from the germline V gene are MNHEY and SMNVEV (reference sequence). The CDR3 spans 15 residues.

This CDR3 reads CASTMTGAGETQYF. Here the CDR3 DNA reads TGTGCCAGCACTATGACAGGGGCGGGGGAGACCCAGTACTTC. The chain is built from TRBV2 and TRBJ2-5, with TRBD1 matching 8 bases. V lost 7 bases, J lost 5 bases, and 9 bases stayed unmatched. The CDR3 runs 14 residues. Germline V lookup: CDR1 SNHLY, CDR2 FYNNEI.

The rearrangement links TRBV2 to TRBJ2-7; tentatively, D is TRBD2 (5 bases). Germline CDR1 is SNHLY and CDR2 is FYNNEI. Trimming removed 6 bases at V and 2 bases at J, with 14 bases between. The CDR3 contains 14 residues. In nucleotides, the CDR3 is TGTGCCAGCAGGGCCCCAAGGAGGCCCTACGAGCAGTACTTC. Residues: CASRAPRRPYEQYF.

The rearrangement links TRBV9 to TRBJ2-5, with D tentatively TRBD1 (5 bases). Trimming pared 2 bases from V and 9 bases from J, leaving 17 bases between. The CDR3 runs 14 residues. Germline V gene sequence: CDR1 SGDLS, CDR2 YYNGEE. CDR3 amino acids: CASSVGNSIGAQYF. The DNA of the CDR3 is TGTGCCAGCAGCGTCGGAAACTCGATAGGGGCCCAGTACTTC.

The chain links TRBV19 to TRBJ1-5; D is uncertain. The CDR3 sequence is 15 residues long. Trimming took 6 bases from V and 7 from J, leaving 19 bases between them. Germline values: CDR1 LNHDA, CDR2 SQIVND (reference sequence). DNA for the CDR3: TGTGCCAGTAGCGCGGGGTTATCTCCGGGACAGCCCCAGCATTTT. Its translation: CASSAGLSPGQPQHF.

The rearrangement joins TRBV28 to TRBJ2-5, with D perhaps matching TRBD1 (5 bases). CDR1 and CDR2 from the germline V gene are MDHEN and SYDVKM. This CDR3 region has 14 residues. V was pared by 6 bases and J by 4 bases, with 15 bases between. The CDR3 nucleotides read TGTGCCAGCAGGATGGCAGGGTCAATAGAGACCCAGTACTTC. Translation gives CASRMAGSIETQYF.

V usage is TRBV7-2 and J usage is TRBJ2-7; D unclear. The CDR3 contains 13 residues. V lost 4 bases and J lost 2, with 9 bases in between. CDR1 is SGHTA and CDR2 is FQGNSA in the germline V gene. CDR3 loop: CASSSRNPYEQYF. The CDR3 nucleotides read TGTGCCAGCAGCTCCCGAAATCCCTACGAGCAGTACTTC.

CDR3 in DNA: TGTGCCAGCAGTTTATGGGGGGGCGGTAATGAAAAACTGTTTTTT. This gives the protein CASSLWGGGNEKLFF. The genes are TRBV27 and TRBJ1-4; D perhaps matches TRBD1 (6 bases). The ends were cut back, 1 base at V and 4 bases at J, with 10 bases in the middle. The CDR3 has 15 residues. Germline CDR1 is MNHEY and CDR2 is SMNVEV (reference sequence). The full variable domain, in which reference TRBV27 and TRBJ1-4 provide the parts outside the CDR3, is EAQVTQNPRYLITVTGKKLTVTCSQNMNHEYMSWYRQDPGLGLRQIYYSMNVEVTDKGDVPEGYKVSRKEKRNFPLILESPSPNQTSLYFCASSLWGGGNEKLFFGSGTQLSVL.

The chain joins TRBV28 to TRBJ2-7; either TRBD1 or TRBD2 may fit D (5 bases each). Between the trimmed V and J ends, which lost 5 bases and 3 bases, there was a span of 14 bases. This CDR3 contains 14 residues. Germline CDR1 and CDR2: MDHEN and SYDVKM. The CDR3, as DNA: TGTGCCAGCAGTCGGGACGAGAGTGACTACGAGCAGTACTTC. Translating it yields CASSRDESDYEQYF.

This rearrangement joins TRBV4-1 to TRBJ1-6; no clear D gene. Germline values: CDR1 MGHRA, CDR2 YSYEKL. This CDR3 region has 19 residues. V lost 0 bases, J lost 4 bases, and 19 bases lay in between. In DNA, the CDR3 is TGCGCCAGCAGCCAAGATCGGGAGAGGGCTAACGGATATAATTCACCCCTCCACTTT. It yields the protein CASSQDRERANGYNSPLHF.

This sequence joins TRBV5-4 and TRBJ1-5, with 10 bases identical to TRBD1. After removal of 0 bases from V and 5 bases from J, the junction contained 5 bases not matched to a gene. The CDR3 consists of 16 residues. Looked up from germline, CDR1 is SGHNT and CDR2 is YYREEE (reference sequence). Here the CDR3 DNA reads TGTGCCAGCAGCTTGGAGGGACAGGGGCTAGATCAGCCCCAGCATTTT. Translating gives CASSLEGQGLDQPQHF.

The CDR3 nucleotides are TGTGCCAGCAGCTCCCGGGACAGGGAATCCCCCTCCTACAATGAGCAGTTCTTC. The encoded protein is CASSSRDRESPSYNEQFF. The chain couples TRBV7-2 to TRBJ2-1, with 9 bases lining up with TRBD1. The length of the CDR3 is 18 residues. Germline V gene lookup returns CDR1 SGHTA and CDR2 FQGNSA. Trimming cost V 4 bases and J 0 bases; bases outside gene matches: 10.

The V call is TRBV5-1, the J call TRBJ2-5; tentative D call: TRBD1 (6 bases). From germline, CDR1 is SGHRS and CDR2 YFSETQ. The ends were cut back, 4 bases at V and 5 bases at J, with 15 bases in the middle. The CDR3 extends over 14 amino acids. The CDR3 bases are TGCGCCAGCAGCCCTACAGGGTTTGTGGAGACCCAGTACTTC. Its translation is CASSPTGFVETQYF.

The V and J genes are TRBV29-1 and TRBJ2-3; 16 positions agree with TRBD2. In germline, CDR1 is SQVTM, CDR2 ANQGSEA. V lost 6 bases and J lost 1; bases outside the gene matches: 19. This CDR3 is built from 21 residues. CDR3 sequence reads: CSVVPLLGLAGGDSGTDTQYF. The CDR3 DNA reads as TGCAGCGTCGTACCTCTACTGGGACTAGCGGGAGGGGACTCGGGCACAGATACGCAGTATTTT.

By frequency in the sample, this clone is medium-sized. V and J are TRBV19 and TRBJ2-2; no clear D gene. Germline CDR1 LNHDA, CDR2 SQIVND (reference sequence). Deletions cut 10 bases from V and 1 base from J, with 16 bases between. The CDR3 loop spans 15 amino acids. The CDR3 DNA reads TGTGCCACCTCTCTTCGGATCCTGAACACCGGGGAGCTGTTTTTT. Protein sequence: CATSLRILNTGELFF.

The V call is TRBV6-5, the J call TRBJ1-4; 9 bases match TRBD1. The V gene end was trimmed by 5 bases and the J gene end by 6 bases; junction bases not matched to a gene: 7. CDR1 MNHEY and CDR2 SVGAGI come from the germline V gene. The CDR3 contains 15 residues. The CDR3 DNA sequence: TGTGCCAGCAGTGCCGCCGGGACAGGGTATGAAAAACTGTTTTTT. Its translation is CASSAAGTGYEKLFF.

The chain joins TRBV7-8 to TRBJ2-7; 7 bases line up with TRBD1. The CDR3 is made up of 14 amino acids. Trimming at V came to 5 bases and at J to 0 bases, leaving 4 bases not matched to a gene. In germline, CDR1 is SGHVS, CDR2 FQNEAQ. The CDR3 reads CASSLHRGSYEQYF. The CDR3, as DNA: TGTGCCAGCAGCCTACACAGGGGCTCCTACGAGCAGTACTTC.

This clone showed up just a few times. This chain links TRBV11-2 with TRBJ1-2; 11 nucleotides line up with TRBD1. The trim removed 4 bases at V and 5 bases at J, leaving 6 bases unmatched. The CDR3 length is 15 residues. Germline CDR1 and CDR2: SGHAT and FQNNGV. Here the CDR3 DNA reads TGTGCCAGCAGCTCCCCGGGACAGGGGGGATATGGCTACACCTTC. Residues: CASSSPGQGGYGYTF.

The CDR3 sequence: CASRLLAGGLDTGELFF. The CDR3 DNA follows: TGCGCCAGCAGGCTACTAGCGGGGGGGCTCGACACCGGGGAGCTGTTTTTT. J is TRBJ2-2 and V is TRBV5-1, with 13 bases aligning to TRBD2. The CDR3 covers 17 residues. Germline CDR1 SGHRS, CDR2 YFSETQ. After removal of 5 bases from V and 3 bases from J, the junction contained 7 bases not matched to a gene.

The DNA of the CDR3 is TGTGCCTGGAGTGTCCCCGGGACACATCCTAATGAAAAACTGTTTTTT. Amino acids: CAWSVPGTHPNEKLFF. This chain joins TRBV30 and TRBJ1-4; D is possibly TRBD1 (6 bases). Germline lookup yields CDR1 GTSNPN and CDR2 SVGIG (reference sequence). The ends were cut back, 0 bases at V and 3 bases at J, with 14 bases in the middle. The CDR3 runs to 16 residues.

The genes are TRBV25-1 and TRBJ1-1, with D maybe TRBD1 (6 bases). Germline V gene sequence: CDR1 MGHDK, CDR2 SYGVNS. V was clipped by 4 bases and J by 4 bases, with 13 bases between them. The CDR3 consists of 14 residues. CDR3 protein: CASSGNRAATEAFF. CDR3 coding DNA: TGTGCCAGCAGTGGGAACAGGGCAGCCACTGAAGCTTTCTTT.

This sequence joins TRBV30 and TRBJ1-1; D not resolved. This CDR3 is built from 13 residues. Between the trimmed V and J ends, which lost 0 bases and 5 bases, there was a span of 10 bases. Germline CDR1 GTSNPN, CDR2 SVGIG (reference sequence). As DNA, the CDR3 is TGTGCCTGGAGTGTACGGGGAAAGACTGAAGCTTTCTTT. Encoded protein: CAWSVRGKTEAFF.

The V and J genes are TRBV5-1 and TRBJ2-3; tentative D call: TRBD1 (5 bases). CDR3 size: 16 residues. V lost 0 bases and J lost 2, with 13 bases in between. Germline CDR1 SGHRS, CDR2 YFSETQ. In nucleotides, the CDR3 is TGCGCCAGCAGCTTGGATGGCAGGGTGACCACAGATACGCAGTATTTT. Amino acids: CASSLDGRVTTDTQYF.

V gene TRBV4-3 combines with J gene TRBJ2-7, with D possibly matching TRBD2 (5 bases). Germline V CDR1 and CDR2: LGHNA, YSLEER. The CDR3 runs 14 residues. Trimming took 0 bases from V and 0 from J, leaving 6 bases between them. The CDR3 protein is CASSQDRGSYEQYF. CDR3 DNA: TGCGCCAGCAGCCAAGATCGGGGCTCCTACGAGCAGTACTTC.

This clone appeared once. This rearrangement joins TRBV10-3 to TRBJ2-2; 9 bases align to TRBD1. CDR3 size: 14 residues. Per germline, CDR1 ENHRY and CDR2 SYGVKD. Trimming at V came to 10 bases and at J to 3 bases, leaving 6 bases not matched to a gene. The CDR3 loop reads CATSDRGDTGELFF. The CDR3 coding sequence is TGTGCCACCTCGGACAGGGGAGACACCGGGGAGCTGTTTTTT.

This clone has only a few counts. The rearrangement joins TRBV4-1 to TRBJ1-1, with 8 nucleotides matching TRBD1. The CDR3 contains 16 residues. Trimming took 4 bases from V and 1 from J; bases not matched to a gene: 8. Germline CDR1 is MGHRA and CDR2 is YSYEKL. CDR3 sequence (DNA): TGCGCCAGCAGCCCGTACGCTGGGACAGGGAACACTGAAGCTTTCTTT. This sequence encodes CASSPYAGTGNTEAFF.

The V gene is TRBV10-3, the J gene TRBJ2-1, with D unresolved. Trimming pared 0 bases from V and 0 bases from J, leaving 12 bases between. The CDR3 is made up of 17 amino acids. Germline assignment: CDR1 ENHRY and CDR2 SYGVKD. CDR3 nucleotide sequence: TGTGCCATCAGTGAGTCGGGCCGGCAGAGCTCCTACAATGAGCAGTTCTTC. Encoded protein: CAISESGRQSSYNEQFF.

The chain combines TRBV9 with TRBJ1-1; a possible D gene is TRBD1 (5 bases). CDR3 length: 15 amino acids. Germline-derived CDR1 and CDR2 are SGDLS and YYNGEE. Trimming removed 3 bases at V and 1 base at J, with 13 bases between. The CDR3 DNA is TGTGCCAGCAGCGGGTCGGGGGGACGGAACACTGAAGCTTTCTTT. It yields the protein CASSGSGGRNTEAFF.

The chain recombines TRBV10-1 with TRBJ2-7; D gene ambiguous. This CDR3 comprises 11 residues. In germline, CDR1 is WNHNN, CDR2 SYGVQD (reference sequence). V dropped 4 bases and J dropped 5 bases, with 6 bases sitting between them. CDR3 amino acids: CASSGSDEQYF. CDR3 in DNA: TGCGCCAGCAGTGGTAGTGACGAGCAGTACTTC.

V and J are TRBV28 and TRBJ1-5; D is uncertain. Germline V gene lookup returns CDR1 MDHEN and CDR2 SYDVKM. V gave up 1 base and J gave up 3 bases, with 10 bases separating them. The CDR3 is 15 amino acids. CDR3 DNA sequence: TGTGCCAGCAGTTTATTTGGCTTTAACAATCAGCCCCAGCATTTT. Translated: CASSLFGFNNQPQHF.

CDR3 nucleotide sequence: TGCGCCAGCAGCCTACTAGATGACAGCTATGGCTACACCTTC. Its translation: CASSLLDDSYGYTF. The chain carries TRBV5-1 and TRBJ1-2, with D perhaps matching TRBD1 (5 bases). With 4 bases removed from V and 4 bases from J, the gap between germline ends came to 14 bases. Germline V gene sequence: CDR1 SGHRS, CDR2 YFSETQ. The CDR3 runs 14 residues. The full variable domain, its missing parts supplied by reference TRBV5-1 and TRBJ1-2, is KAGVTQTPRYLIKTRGQQVTLSCSPISGHRSVSWYQQTPGQGLQFLFEYFSETQRNKGNFPGRFSGRQFSNSRSEMNVSTLELGDSALYLCASSLLDDSYGYTFGSGTRLTVV.